The T cell receptor beta chain under discussion was sequenced for a study of shared clonotypes between healthy human individuals. Loaded into unsorted PBMC replicate PCRs was about 300 ng DNA, about 30,000 T cell genomes. Ten immunoSEQ deep assay plates were used to sequence the DNA of unsorted PBMCs. TCRdb's copy holds only in-frame clones and misses some; the assay was immunoSEQ multiplex PCR. This table has 470,000 or so clones, 70% to 80% appearing once. The receptor was isolated from a middle-aged woman in good health. Some clones in this sample may be carry-over from other donors' samples. Sequenced: PBMCs.

CDR3 coding DNA: TGTGCCAGCAGTTTATCCGGGGGCAGACCTAATTCACCCCTCCACTTT. Its protein is CASSLSGGRPNSPLHF. J is TRBJ1-6 and V is TRBV28; the D gene is possibly TRBD1 (6 bases). Looked up from germline, CDR1 is MDHEN and CDR2 is SYDVKM. The CDR3 totals 16 residues. V was clipped by 1 base and J by 6 bases, with 13 bases between them. Variable domain in full (rest from reference TRBV28 and TRBJ1-6): DVKVTQSSRYLVKRTGEKVFLECVQDMDHENMFWYRQDPGLGLRLIYFSYDVKMKEKGDIPEGYSVSREKKERFSLILESASTNQTSMYLCASSLSGGRPNSPLHFGNGTRLTVT.